A single sample gave rise to the 17 T cell receptor beta chains below, sequenced in a study of CD8+CD57+ T cells in acquired aplastic anemia. CDR3 and TCR beta VDJ profiling relied on genomic DNA as the template. A single record per CDR3 protein comes from TCRdb applying MiXCR to the reads. The table has 150,000 to 200,000 distinct CDR3 sequences, 64% seen once. The sample was sorted CD4+, CD8+, or CD8+CD57+ T cells (not recorded which) from PBMCs. Receptors originate from a human donor with severe aplastic anemia or a healthy control (not recorded which).

The rearrangement joins TRBV9 to TRBJ2-1; 7 nucleotides line up with TRBD1. Trimming at V came to 3 bases and at J to 6 bases, leaving 3 bases not matched to a gene. The germline V gene has CDR1 SGDLS and CDR2 YYNGEE. The CDR3 is made up of 13 amino acids. The CDR3 nucleotides read TGTGCCAGCAGCGGGTACAGGGGCAATGAGCAGTTCTTC. This codes for CASSGYRGNEQFF.

The chain carries TRBV10-3 and TRBJ2-7; D may be TRBD1 (5 bases). Germline loops: CDR1 ENHRY, CDR2 SYGVKD. This CDR3 contains 14 residues. The V and J ends lost 11 bases and 0 bases respectively, with 17 bases between them. The CDR3 loop reads CAVMTAMSSYEQYF. In nucleotides, the CDR3 is TGTGCCGTGATGACAGCCATGAGCTCCTACGAGCAGTACTTC.

This clonotype has just a few counts. A much more abundant neighbour one base away suggests this may be a read error. This rearrangement joins TRBV5-5 to TRBJ2-7; TRBD2 agrees at 8 bases. CDR3 length: 17 residues. The germline CDR1 and CDR2 sequences are SGHKS and YYEKEE (reference sequence). CDR3: CASTEGPAGARWYGQYF. The CDR3 region has the DNA TGTGCCAGCACTGAGGGGCCAGCGGGGGCTCGATGGTACGGGCAGTACTTC.

This clonotype showed up just a few times. The chain links TRBV27 to TRBJ2-1; no reliable D call. The CDR3 spans 16 residues. CDR1 and CDR2 (germline): MNHEY, SMNVEV (reference sequence). Trimming took off 3 bases at V and 9 bases at J, with 21 bases between the two ends. The CDR3 bases are TGTGCCAGCAGTTTCAATCCGGGTCCATCCCTAGGTGAGCAGTTCTTC. Protein: CASSFNPGPSLGEQFF.

The rearrangement joins TRBV11-2 to TRBJ2-1; no clear D gene. Germline lookup yields CDR1 SGHAT and CDR2 FQNNGV. The CDR3 consists of 14 residues. With 4 bases removed from V and 6 bases from J, the gap between germline ends came to 13 bases. This CDR3 reads CASSSDPLGNEQFF. The CDR3 DNA reads TGTGCCAGCAGCTCCGACCCGTTGGGCAATGAGCAGTTCTTC.

This clonotype was recorded many times. The rearrangement uses TRBV6-5 and TRBJ1-2; D uncertain. Germline V CDR1 and CDR2: MNHEY, SVGAGI. The CDR3 totals 13 residues. V was clipped by 6 bases and J by 4 bases, with 12 bases between them. The CDR3 region is CASSPLGSYGYTF. The CDR3 DNA reads as TGTGCCAGCAGCCCTCTGGGCAGCTATGGCTACACCTTC.

The chain recombines TRBV5-4 with TRBJ2-5; D might be TRBD1 (6 bases). CDR1 and CDR2 from the germline V gene are SGHNT and YYREEE (reference sequence). V lost 2 bases to trimming and J lost 2 bases, with 7 bases between them. There are 13 residues in the CDR3. CDR3 amino acids: CASSLGQQETQYF. CDR3 nucleotide sequence: TGTGCCAGCAGCTTAGGACAGCAAGAGACCCAGTACTTC.

The table lists this clonotype with a count of one. It is unclear where the CDR3 begins or ends on the DNA, so no DNA is shown, and the CDR3 is as TCRdb lists it. The gene calls are TRBV30 and TRBJ1-2; the table gives TRBD1 as D, unverified against the DNA. Inclusive of both ends, the CDR3 amounts to 13 amino acids. Looked up from germline, CDR1 is GTSNPN and CDR2 is SVGIG (reference sequence). The CDR3 loop is CACSGTEDYGCTF.

The rearrangement uses TRBV7-9 and TRBJ1-1; D may be TRBD1 (5 bases). Trimming stripped 2 bases from V and 4 bases from J, with 11 bases between. The germline gives CDR1 SEHNR, CDR2 FQNEAQ (reference sequence). There are 14 residues in the CDR3. CDR3 region: CASSLKGYGTEAFF. CDR3 DNA: TGTGCCAGCAGCTTAAAGGGGTACGGCACTGAAGCTTTCTTT.

The chain recombines TRBV7-8 with TRBJ1-1; possibly TRBD1 for D (5 bases). This CDR3 has 17 amino acids. CDR1 and CDR2 from the germline V gene are SGHVS and FQNEAQ. V was shortened by 5 bases and J by 1 base, with 20 bases between the two germline ends. CDR3 protein: CASSLDWTKTGNTEAFF. In DNA form, the CDR3 reads TGTGCCAGCAGCCTCGATTGGACAAAAACGGGGAACACTGAAGCTTTCTTT.

The chain is built from TRBV24-1 and TRBJ2-1; 8 bases agree with TRBD1. Germline V CDR1 and CDR2: KGHDR, SFDVKD. The CDR3 consists of 15 residues. Germline trimming cut 3 bases from V and 7 bases from J; bases unmatched to any gene: 7. CDR3 sequence: CATSDPAGGRNEQFF. The CDR3 bases are TGTGCCACCAGTGATCCGGCAGGGGGCAGGAATGAGCAGTTCTTC.

This clonotype was counted once. This chain connects TRBV9 to TRBJ1-4; D is ambiguous. Deletions cut 0 bases from V and 12 bases from J, with 12 bases between. The CDR3 totals 13 residues. Germline-derived CDR1 and CDR2 are SGDLS and YYNGEE. Here the CDR3 DNA reads TGTGCCAGCAGCGTAGCGAAGGGAACAGAACTGTTTTTT. Translated: CASSVAKGTELFF.

The chain carries TRBV7-2 and TRBJ1-4; TRBD1 might be the D (5 bases). CDR1 is SGHTA, CDR2 FQGNSA, per germline. V shed 5 bases and J shed 7 bases, with 11 bases lying between them. CDR3 length equals 13 residues. The CDR3 nucleotides read TGTGCCAGCAGCAACCTGGGGACTGAAAAACTGTTTTTT. This codes for CASSNLGTEKLFF.

The rearrangement links TRBV2 to TRBJ1-5, with D uncertain. The CDR3 has 15 amino acids. Germline CDR1 is SNHLY and CDR2 is FYNNEI. Trimming removed 1 base from V and 2 bases from J, with 9 bases in between. The chain's CDR3 is CASSEGQIGNQPQHF. CDR3 coding DNA: TGTGCCAGCAGTGAAGGGCAGATAGGCAATCAGCCCCAGCATTTT.

The genes are TRBV20-1 and TRBJ2-1, with 9 bases identical to TRBD2. Per the germline V gene, CDR1 is DFQATT and CDR2 is SNEGSKA (reference sequence). The junction had 9 bases not matched to a gene; V was cut back by 3 bases and J by 6 bases. This CDR3 has 15 residues. Here the CDR3 reads CSARRGGRVSNEQFF. CDR3 nucleotide sequence: TGCAGTGCTAGGCGCGGCGGGAGGGTCAGCAATGAGCAGTTCTTC.

The sample holds a few counts of this clonotype. CDR3 protein: CASSPPRRDHSGNTIYF. The CDR3 region has the DNA TGTGCCAGCAGCCCCCCCCGCAGGGATCACTCTGGAAACACCATATATTTT. The chain combines TRBV6-5 with TRBJ1-3; tentative D call: TRBD1 (5 bases). CDR3 size: 17 residues. Trimming took 6 bases from V and 0 from J, leaving 18 bases between them. Germline CDR1 MNHEY, CDR2 SVGAGI.

The V and J genes are TRBV7-3 and TRBJ2-1, with D tentatively TRBD2 (5 bases). Trimming pared 4 bases from V and 3 bases from J, leaving 7 bases between. From germline, CDR1 is SGHTA and CDR2 FQGTGA. The CDR3 consists of 13 residues. The CDR3: CASSSGFYNEQFF. For the CDR3, the DNA is TGTGCCAGCAGCTCGGGATTCTACAATGAGCAGTTCTTC.